Sequencing of this TCR beta chain was carried out in a study of T cell responses to AZD1222 COVID-19 vaccine. Findings and limits, study-wide: A mostly white British donor set with more females was recruited, and clonal diversity was possibly underestimated. Epitopes outside B.1.351 and B.1.1.7 mutated regions reportedly drew nearly half of spike TCRs.

Clones were sequenced by immunoSEQ multiplex PCR, and TCRdb holds only the in-frame ones, with some missing. Here the sample spans some 110,000 clones, roughly 87% being singletons. Worth noting for this clone: Antigen unknown.

CDR1 is MNHEY and CDR2 is SVGAGI in the germline V gene. V dropped 7 bases and J dropped 1; count of bases not matched to a gene: 9. The CDR3 is 15 residues long. The source was peripheral blood, collected on day 0 of AZD1222 vaccination. The rearrangement links TRBV6-5 to TRBJ1-2, with 7 bases aligning to TRBD1. The sequence was collected from an adult in good health. This CDR3 reads CASTDGGTVNYGYTF. CDR3 nucleotides: TGTGCCAGCACCGACGGCGGGACAGTTAACTATGGCTACACCTTC.